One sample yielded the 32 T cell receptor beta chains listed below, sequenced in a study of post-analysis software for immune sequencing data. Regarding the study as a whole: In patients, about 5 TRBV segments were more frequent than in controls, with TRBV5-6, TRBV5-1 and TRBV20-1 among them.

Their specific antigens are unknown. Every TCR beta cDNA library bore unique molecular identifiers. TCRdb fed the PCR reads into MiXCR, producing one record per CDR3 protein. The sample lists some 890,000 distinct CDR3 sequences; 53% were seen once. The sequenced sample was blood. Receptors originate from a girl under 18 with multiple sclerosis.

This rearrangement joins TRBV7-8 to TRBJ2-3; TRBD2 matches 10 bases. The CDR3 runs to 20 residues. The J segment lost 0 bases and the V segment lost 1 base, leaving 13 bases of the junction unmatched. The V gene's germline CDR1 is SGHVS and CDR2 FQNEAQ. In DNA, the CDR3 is TGTGCCAGCAGCTTAGAGGGGGTGGGGATAGCGGGAGGAAGCACAGATACGCAGTATTTT. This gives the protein CASSLEGVGIAGGSTDTQYF. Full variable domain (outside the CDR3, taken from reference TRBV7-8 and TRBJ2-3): GAGVSQSPRYKVAKRGQDVALRCDPISGHVSLFWYQQALGQGPEFLTYFQNEAQLDKSGLPSDRFFAERPEGSVSTLKIQRTQQEDSAVYLCASSLEGVGIAGGSTDTQYFGPGTRLTVL.

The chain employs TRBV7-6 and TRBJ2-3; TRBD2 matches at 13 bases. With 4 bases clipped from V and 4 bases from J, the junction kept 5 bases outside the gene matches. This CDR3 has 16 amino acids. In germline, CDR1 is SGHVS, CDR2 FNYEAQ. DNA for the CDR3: TGTGCCAGCAGCTATGGACTAGCGGGAGTAGCAGATACGCAGTATTTT. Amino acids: CASSYGLAGVADTQYF.

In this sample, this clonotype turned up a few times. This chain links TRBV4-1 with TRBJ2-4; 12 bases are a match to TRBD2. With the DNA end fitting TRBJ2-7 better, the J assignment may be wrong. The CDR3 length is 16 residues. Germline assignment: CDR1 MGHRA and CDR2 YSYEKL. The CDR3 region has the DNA TGCGCCAGCAGCCCGAGACTAGCGGGGGCCATCCACGAGCAGTACTTC. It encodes CASSPRLAGAIHEQYF.

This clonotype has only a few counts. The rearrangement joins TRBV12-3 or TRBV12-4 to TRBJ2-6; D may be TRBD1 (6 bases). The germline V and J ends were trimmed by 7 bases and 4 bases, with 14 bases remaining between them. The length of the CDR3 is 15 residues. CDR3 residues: CASTLMGAGANVLTF. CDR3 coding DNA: TGTGCCAGCACCCTAATGGGGGCAGGGGCCAACGTCCTGACTTTC.

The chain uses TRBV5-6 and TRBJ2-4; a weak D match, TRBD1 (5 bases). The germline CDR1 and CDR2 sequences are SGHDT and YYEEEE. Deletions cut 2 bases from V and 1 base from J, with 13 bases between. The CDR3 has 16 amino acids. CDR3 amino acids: CASSLGYRTAKNIQYF. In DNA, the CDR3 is TGTGCCAGCAGCTTAGGCTACAGGACGGCCAAAAACATTCAGTACTTC.

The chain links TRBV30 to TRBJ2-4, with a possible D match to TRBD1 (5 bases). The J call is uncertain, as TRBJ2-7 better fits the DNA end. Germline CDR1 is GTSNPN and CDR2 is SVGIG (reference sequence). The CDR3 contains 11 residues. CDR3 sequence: CAWTGNYEQYF. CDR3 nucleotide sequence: TGTGCCTGGACAGGGAACTACGAGCAGTACTTC.

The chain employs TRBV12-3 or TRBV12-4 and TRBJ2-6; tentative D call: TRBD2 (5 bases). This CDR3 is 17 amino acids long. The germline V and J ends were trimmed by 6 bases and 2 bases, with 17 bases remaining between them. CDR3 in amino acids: CASSSYGIGTGANVLTF. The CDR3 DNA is TGTGCCAGCAGCTCATACGGGATCGGGACTGGGGCCAACGTCCTGACTTTC.

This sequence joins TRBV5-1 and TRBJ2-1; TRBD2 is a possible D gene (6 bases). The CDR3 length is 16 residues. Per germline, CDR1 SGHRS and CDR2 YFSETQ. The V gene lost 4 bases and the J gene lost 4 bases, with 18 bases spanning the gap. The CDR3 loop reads CASSPTGTLPYNEQFF. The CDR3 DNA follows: TGCGCCAGCAGCCCAACGGGGACTTTACCGTACAATGAGCAGTTCTTC.

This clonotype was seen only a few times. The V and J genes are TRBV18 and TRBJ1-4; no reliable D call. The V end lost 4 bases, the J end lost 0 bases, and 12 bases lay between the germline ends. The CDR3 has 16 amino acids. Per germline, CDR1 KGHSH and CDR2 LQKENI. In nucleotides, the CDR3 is TGTGCCAGCTCACGACGAAGAATGGCAACTAATGAAAAACTGTTTTTT. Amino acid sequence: CASSRRRMATNEKLFF.

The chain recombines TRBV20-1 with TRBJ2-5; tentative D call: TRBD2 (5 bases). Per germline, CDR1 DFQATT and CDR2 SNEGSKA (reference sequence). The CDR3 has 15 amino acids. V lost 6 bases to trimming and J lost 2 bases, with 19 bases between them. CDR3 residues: CSALSDRPGQETQYF. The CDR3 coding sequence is TGCAGTGCCCTGTCGGATCGCCCGGGGCAAGAGACCCAGTACTTC.

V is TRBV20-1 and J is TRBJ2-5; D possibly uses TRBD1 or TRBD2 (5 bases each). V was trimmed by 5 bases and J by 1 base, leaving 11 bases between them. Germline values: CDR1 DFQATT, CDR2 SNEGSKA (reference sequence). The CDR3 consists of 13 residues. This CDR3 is CSAGPGPQETQYF. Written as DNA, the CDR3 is TGCAGTGCTGGACCGGGGCCCCAAGAGACCCAGTACTTC.

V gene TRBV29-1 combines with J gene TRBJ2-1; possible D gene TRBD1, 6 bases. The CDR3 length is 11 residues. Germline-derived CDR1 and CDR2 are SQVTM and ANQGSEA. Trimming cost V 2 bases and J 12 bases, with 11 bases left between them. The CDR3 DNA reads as TGCAGCGTTGAAACAGGGTCGGTGCAGTTCTTC. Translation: CSVETGSVQFF.

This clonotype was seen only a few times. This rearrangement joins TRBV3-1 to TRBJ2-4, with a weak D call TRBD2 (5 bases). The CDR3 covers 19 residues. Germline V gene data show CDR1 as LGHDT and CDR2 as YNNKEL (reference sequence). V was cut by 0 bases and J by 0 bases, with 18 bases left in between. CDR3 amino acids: CASSQDSYSDSLAKNIQYF. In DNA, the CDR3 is TGTGCCAGCAGCCAAGATTCGTATAGCGATTCCCTAGCCAAAAACATTCAGTACTTC.

CDR3 in DNA: TGTGCCAGCAGTTCCAAACCGGGACAGGGAAGCCATGAGCAGTTCTTC. Protein product: CASSSKPGQGSHEQFF. The J gene is TRBJ2-1, the V gene TRBV3-1; 9 bases line up with TRBD1. Germline trimming cut 6 bases from V and 8 bases from J; bases unmatched to any gene: 14. CDR1 and CDR2 from the germline V gene are LGHDT and YNNKEL (reference sequence). The CDR3 runs 16 residues.

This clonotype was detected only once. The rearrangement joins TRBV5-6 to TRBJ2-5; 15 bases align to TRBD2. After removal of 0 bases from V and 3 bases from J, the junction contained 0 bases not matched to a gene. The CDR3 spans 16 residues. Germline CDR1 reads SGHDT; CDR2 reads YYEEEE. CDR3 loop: CASSLGTSGREETQYF. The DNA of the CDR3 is TGTGCCAGCAGCTTGGGGACTAGCGGGAGGGAAGAGACCCAGTACTTC.

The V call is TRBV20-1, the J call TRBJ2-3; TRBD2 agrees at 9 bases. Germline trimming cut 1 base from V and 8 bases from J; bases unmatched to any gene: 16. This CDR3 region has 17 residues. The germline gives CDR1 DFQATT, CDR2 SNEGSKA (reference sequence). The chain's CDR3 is CSARGRKEAGGLSTQYF. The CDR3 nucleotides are TGCAGTGCTAGAGGTCGGAAGGAAGCGGGAGGCCTAAGTACGCAGTATTTT.

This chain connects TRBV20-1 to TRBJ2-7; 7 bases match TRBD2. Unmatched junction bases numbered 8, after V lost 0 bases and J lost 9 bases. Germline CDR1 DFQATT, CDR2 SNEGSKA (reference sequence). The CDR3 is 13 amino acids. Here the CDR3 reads CSARDHTRGWQYF. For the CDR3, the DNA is TGCAGTGCTAGAGATCACACGCGGGGGTGGCAGTACTTC.

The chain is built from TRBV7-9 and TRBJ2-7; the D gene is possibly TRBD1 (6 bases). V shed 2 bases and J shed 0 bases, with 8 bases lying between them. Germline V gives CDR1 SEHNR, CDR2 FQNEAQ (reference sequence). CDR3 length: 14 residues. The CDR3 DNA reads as TGTGCCAGCAGCTTAAGGACAGACTCCTACGAGCAGTACTTC. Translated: CASSLRTDSYEQYF. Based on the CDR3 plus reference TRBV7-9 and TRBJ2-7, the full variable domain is DTGVSQNPRHKITKRGQNVTFRCDPISEHNRLYWYRQTLGQGPEFLTYFQNEAQLEKSRLLSDRFSAERPKGSFSTLEIQRTEQGDSAMYLCASSLRTDSYEQYFGPGTRLTVT.

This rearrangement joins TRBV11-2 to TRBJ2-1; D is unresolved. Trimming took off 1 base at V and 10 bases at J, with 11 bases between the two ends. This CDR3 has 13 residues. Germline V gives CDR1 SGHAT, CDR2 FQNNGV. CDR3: CASSLVYRIEQFF. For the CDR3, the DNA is TGTGCCAGCAGCTTAGTGTACCGGATCGAGCAGTTCTTC.

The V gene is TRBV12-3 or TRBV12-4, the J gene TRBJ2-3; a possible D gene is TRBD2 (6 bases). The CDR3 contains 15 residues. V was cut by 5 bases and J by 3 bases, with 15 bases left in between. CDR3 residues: CASSAGARGTDTQYF. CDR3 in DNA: TGTGCCAGCAGTGCCGGGGCCCGGGGGACAGATACGCAGTATTTT.

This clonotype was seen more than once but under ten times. CDR3 nucleotide sequence: TGTGCCAGCAGCTTAGCCGGGACAGGAAGGTACGAGCAGTACTTC. Translating gives CASSLAGTGRYEQYF. This rearrangement joins TRBV11-2 to TRBJ2-7; 8 nucleotides line up with TRBD1. The germline gives CDR1 SGHAT, CDR2 FQNNGV. The CDR3 loop spans 15 amino acids. V was clipped by 1 base and J by 4 bases; unmatched bases: 6.

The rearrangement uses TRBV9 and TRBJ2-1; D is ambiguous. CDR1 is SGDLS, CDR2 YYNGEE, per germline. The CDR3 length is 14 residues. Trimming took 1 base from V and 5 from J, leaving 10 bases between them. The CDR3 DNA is TGTGCCAGCAGCGTATACGGGCTGGACAATGAGCAGTTCTTC. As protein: CASSVYGLDNEQFF. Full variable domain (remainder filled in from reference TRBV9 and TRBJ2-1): DSGVTQTPKHLITATGQRVTLRCSPRSGDLSVYWYQQSLDQGLQFLIQYYNGEERAKGNILERFSAQQFPDLHSELNLSSLELGDSALYFCASSVYGLDNEQFFGPGTRLTVL.

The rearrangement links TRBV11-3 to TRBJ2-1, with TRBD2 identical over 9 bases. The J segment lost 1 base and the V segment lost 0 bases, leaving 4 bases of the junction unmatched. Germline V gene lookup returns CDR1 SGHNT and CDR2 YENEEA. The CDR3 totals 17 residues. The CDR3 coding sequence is TGTGCCAGCAGCTTAGAGGTAGCGGGGGCGTCCTACAATGAGCAGTTCTTC. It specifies CASSLEVAGASYNEQFF.

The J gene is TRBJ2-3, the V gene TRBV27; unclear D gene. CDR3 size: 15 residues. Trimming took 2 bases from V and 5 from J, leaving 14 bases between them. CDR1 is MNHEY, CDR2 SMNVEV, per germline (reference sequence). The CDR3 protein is CASSLLRPGGDTQYF. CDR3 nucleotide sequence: TGTGCCAGCAGTTTACTTAGACCCGGCGGAGATACGCAGTATTTT.

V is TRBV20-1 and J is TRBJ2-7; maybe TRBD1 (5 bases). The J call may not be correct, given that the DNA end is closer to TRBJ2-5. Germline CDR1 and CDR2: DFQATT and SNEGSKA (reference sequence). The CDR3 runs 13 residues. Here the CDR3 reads CSARVAGSETQYF. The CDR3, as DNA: TGCAGTGCTAGAGTGGCAGGGTCTGAGACCCAGTACTTC.

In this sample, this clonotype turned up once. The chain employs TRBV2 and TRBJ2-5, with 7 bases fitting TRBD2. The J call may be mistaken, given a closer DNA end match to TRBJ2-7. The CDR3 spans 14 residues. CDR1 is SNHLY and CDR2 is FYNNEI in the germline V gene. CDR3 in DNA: TGTGCCAGCAGTGGGACCCCGGGGGGATACGAGCAGTACTTC. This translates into CASSGTPGGYEQYF.

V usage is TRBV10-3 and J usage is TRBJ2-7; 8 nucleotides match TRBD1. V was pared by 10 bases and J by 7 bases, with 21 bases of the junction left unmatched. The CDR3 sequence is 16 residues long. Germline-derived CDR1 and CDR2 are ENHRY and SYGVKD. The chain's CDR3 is CASYNGDRWALGEQYF. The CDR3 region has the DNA TGTGCCAGCTACAATGGGGACAGGTGGGCCCTTGGGGAGCAGTACTTC.

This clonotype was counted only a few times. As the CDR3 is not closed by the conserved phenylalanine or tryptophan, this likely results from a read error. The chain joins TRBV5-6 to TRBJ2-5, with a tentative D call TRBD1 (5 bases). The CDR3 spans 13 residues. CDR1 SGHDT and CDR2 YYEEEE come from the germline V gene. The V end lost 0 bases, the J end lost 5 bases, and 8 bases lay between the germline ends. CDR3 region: CASSLAGKETQYV. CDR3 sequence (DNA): TGTGCCAGCAGCTTGGCAGGGAAGGAGACCCAGTACGTC.

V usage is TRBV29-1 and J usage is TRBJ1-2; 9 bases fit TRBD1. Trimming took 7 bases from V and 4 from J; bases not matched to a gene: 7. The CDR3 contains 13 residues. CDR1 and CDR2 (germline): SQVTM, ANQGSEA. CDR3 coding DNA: TGCAGCGATCGGGACAGGGACCTCTATGGCTACACCTTC. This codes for CSDRDRDLYGYTF.

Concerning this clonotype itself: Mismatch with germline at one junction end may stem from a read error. CDR3 protein: CASSLVALADYERYF. The DNA of the CDR3 is TGTGCCAGCAGCTTAGTGGCGCTAGCGGACTACGAGCGGTACTTC. This rearrangement joins TRBV7-9 to TRBJ2-7; TRBD2 aligns across 7 bases. Germline values: CDR1 SEHNR, CDR2 FQNEAQ (reference sequence). The CDR3 spans 15 residues.

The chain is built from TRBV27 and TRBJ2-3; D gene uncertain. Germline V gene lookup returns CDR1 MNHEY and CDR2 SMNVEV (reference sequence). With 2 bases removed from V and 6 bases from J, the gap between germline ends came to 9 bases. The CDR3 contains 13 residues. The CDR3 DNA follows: TGTGCCAGCAGTTTAATGAGTATTGATACGCAGTATTTT. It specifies CASSLMSIDTQYF.

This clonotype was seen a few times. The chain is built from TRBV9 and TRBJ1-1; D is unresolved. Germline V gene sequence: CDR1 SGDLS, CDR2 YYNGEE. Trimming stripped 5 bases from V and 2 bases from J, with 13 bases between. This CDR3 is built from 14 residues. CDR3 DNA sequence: TGTGCCAGCAGTGTCGGTGGGAGAAACACTGAAGCTTTCTTT. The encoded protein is CASSVGGRNTEAFF.